The source of this T cell receptor (beta chain) is a study of shared clonotypes between healthy human individuals. About the study: CD4 naive and CD4 memory each took three plates per donor, while CD8 naive took two and CD8 memory one.

Germline lookup yields CDR1 GTSNPN and CDR2 SVGIG (reference sequence). This CDR3 is 12 amino acids long. Deletions cut 0 bases from V and 8 bases from J, with 7 bases between. TCRdb's table, derived via immunoSEQ multiplex PCR, lists solely in-frame clones and lacks some. This table holds 950,000 to 1,100,000 clones, more than 65% found once. This clone turned up a few times. Its cognate antigen is unknown. Study results and caveats: Richness estimates generally favored naive over memory subsets. Rarefaction demonstrated incomplete sorted-subset sequencing despite large depth.

The specimen sequenced was memory CD4+ T cells sorted from blood. The subset is: CD45RA-negative fraction. The chain links TRBV30 to TRBJ2-2; D unresolved. This receptor was taken from a man in his late teens or twenties in good health. The CDR3, as DNA: TGTGCCTGGAGTGTTCAGCCGGGGGAGCTGTTTTTT. Translated, it gives CAWSVQPGELFF.